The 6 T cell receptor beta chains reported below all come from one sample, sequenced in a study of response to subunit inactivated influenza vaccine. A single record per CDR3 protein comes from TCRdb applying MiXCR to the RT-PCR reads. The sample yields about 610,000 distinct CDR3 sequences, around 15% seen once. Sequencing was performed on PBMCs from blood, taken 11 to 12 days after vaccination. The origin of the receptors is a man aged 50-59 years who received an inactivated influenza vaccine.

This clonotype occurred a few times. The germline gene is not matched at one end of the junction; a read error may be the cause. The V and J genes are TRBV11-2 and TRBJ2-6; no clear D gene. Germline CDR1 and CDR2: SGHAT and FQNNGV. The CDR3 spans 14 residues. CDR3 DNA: TGTGCCAGCAGCATAGACTCTGGGGCCAACGTCCTGACTTTC. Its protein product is CASSIDSGANVLTF. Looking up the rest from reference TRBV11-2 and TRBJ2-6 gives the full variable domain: EAGVAQSPRYKIIEKRQSVAFWCNPISGHATLYWYQQILGQGPKLLIQFQNNGVVDDSQLPKDRFSAERLKGVDSTLKIQPAKLEDSAVYLCASSIDSGANVLTFGAGSRLTVL.

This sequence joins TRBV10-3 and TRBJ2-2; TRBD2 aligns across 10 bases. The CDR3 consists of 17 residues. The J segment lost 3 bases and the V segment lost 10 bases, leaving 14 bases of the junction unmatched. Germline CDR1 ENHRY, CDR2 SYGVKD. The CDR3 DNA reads TGTGCCACCGCTAGCGGGGGCTTGGTCGGTGACACCGGGGAGCTGTTTTTT. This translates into CATASGGLVGDTGELFF.

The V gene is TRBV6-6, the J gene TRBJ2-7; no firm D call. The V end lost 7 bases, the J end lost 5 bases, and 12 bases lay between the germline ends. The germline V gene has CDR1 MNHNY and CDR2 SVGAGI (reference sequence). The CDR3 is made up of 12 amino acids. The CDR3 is CASKASFHEQYF. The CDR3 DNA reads TGTGCCAGCAAAGCCTCGTTCCACGAGCAGTACTTC.

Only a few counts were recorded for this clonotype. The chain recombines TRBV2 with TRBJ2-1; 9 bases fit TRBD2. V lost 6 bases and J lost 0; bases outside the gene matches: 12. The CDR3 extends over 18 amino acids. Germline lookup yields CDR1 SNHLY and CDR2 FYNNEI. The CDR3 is CASRGWASGVSSYNEQFF. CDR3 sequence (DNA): TGTGCCAGCAGGGGTTGGGCTAGCGGGGTGAGCTCCTACAATGAGCAGTTCTTC.

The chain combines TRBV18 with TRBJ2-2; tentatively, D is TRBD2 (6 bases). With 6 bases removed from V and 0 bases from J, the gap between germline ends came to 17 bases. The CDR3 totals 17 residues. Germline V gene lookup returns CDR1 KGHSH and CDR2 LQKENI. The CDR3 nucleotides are TGTGCCAGCTCCCCCCTGAAGGGGAGGACGAACACCGGGGAGCTGTTTTTT. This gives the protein CASSPLKGRTNTGELFF. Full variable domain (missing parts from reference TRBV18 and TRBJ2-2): NAGVMQNPRHLVRRRGQEARLRCSPMKGHSHVYWYRQLPEEGLKFMVYLQKENIIDESGMPKERFSAEFPKEGPSILRIQQVVRGDSAAYFCASSPLKGRTNTGELFFGEGSRLTVL.

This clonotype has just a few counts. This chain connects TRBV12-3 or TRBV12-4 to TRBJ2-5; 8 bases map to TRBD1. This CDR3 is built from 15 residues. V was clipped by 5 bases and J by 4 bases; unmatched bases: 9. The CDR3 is CASSNRQGMRETQYF. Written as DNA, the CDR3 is TGTGCCAGCAGTAACCGACAGGGGATGAGAGAGACCCAGTACTTC.